These 13 T cell receptor beta chains originate from one sample sequenced in a study of T-cell memory formation after mild COVID-19. MiXCR was run by TCRdb on the 5' RACE reads, yielding one entry per CDR3 protein. The sample lists some 190,000 distinct CDR3 sequences, around 16% occurring once. Sample: PBMCs or a T cell subset sorted from them (not recorded which). The receptors shown here come from an adult woman who had mild COVID-19 (a few samples of this study predate the infection). Cell type and time point are not known.

J is TRBJ2-2 and V is TRBV20-1; D is unclear. The CDR3 extends over 14 amino acids. V was cut by 3 bases and J by 1 base, with 9 bases left in between. Looked up from germline, CDR1 is DFQATT and CDR2 is SNEGSKA (reference sequence). CDR3 loop: CSASEGLNTGELFF. The CDR3 region has the DNA TGCAGTGCTAGTGAAGGGTTGAACACCGGGGAGCTGTTTTTT.

V is TRBV20-1 and J is TRBJ2-3; D call uncertain. The V and J ends lost 6 bases and 2 bases respectively, with 3 bases between them. The CDR3 spans 10 residues. The germline CDR1 and CDR2 sequences are DFQATT and SNEGSKA (reference sequence). CDR3 in amino acids: CSATTDTQYF. CDR3 nucleotides: TGCAGTGCAACCACAGATACGCAGTATTTT.

This clonotype was counted only a few times. The chain carries TRBV6-5 and TRBJ2-7, with 11 bases aligning to TRBD1. Germline values: CDR1 MNHEY, CDR2 SVGAGI. The V segment lost 0 bases and the J segment 2 bases; nucleotides outside the gene matches: 0. There are 15 residues in the CDR3. CDR3 coding DNA: TGTGCCAGCAGTTACTCGGGACAGGGGGCCTACGAGCAGTACTTC. It yields the protein CASSYSGQGAYEQYF.

The V call is TRBV5-1, the J call TRBJ1-1, with D hard to call. V was trimmed by 4 bases and J by 0 bases, leaving 10 bases between them. The CDR3 runs to 14 residues. Germline CDR1 is SGHRS and CDR2 is YFSETQ. Here the CDR3 reads CASSAEPMNTEAFF. CDR3 coding DNA: TGCGCCAGCAGCGCCGAACCTATGAACACTGAAGCTTTCTTT.

Only a few counts were recorded for this clonotype. V usage is TRBV20-1 and J usage is TRBJ1-6; a possible D gene is TRBD1 (6 bases). CDR1 is DFQATT and CDR2 is SNEGSKA in the germline V gene (reference sequence). Trimming took 1 base from V and 7 from J, leaving 14 bases between them. This CDR3 has 15 amino acids. This chain's CDR3 is CSARVYRDGNSPLHF. The CDR3 DNA reads TGCAGTGCTAGAGTATACAGGGATGGCAATTCACCCCTCCACTTT.

This clonotype was seen a few times. The chain employs TRBV18 and TRBJ2-7, with 9 bases fitting TRBD1. Germline CDR1 and CDR2: KGHSH and LQKENI. The CDR3 runs to 14 residues. J lost 7 bases, V lost 0 bases, and 4 bases had no gene match. For the CDR3, the DNA is TGTGCCAGCTCACCACCGGGGACAGGGTTAGAGCAGTACTTC. Protein product: CASSPPGTGLEQYF.

This chain links TRBV20-1 with TRBJ1-6; D remains unclear. Germline CDR1 is DFQATT and CDR2 is SNEGSKA (reference sequence). Trimming pared 1 base from V and 4 bases from J, leaving 8 bases between. The CDR3 runs to 14 residues. In nucleotides, the CDR3 is TGCAGTGCTAGAGCCCAGCAATATAATTCACCCCTCCACTTT. Translation gives CSARAQQYNSPLHF.

The rearrangement joins TRBV12-3 or TRBV12-4 to TRBJ1-2; D gene unclear. Trimming took off 3 bases at V and 5 bases at J, with 16 bases between the two ends. The CDR3 is 15 amino acids. The CDR3 spells CASSFLVKDPYGYTF. For the CDR3, the DNA is TGTGCCAGCAGTTTTTTGGTGAAGGACCCTTATGGCTACACCTTC.

This clonotype has a handful of counts. V usage is TRBV7-9 and J usage is TRBJ1-3; D is unclear. Germline V gives CDR1 SEHNR, CDR2 FQNEAQ (reference sequence). Between the trimmed V and J ends, which lost 0 bases and 4 bases, there was a span of 7 bases. This CDR3 spans 14 amino acids. CDR3 residues: CASSLAYGGNTIYF. In nucleotides, the CDR3 is TGTGCCAGCAGCTTAGCGTACGGCGGAAACACCATATATTTT.

The chain recombines TRBV2 with TRBJ1-3, with 10 bases that match TRBD1. The length of the CDR3 is 15 residues. Germline CDR1 reads SNHLY; CDR2 reads FYNNEI. CDR3 nucleotide sequence: TGTGCTACCTGTCGGACAGGGGGTGGTGGAAACACCATATATTTT. Its protein product is CATCRTGGGGNTIYF.

V is TRBV5-1 and J is TRBJ1-2, with TRBD1 identical over 7 bases. The germline V gene encodes CDR1 SGHRS and CDR2 YFSETQ. The trim removed 4 bases at V and 1 base at J, leaving 10 bases unmatched. This CDR3 is 16 amino acids long. The CDR3 here is CASSHVTGRHNYGYTF. The CDR3 region has the DNA TGCGCCAGCAGCCACGTGACAGGGAGACATAACTATGGCTACACCTTC.

J is TRBJ1-1 and V is TRBV27; TRBD1 aligns across 9 bases. CDR3 size: 14 residues. Per the germline V gene, CDR1 is MNHEY and CDR2 is SMNVEV (reference sequence). Trimming cost V 6 bases and J 6 bases; bases outside gene matches: 8. This CDR3 is CASRQGASGSEAFF. The CDR3 DNA sequence: TGTGCCAGCAGACAGGGGGCAAGTGGGTCTGAAGCTTTCTTT.

The CDR3 DNA reads TGTGCCAGCAGCCCCACTCGTTGGCCAACTGGGGCCAACGTCCTGACTTTC. Its translation is CASSPTRWPTGANVLTF. The chain has TRBV7-8 and TRBJ2-6; D gene ambiguous. Germline assignment: CDR1 SGHVS and CDR2 FQNEAQ. This CDR3 comprises 17 residues. Trimming shortened V by 5 bases and J by 2 bases, and 16 bases separated the two germline ends.